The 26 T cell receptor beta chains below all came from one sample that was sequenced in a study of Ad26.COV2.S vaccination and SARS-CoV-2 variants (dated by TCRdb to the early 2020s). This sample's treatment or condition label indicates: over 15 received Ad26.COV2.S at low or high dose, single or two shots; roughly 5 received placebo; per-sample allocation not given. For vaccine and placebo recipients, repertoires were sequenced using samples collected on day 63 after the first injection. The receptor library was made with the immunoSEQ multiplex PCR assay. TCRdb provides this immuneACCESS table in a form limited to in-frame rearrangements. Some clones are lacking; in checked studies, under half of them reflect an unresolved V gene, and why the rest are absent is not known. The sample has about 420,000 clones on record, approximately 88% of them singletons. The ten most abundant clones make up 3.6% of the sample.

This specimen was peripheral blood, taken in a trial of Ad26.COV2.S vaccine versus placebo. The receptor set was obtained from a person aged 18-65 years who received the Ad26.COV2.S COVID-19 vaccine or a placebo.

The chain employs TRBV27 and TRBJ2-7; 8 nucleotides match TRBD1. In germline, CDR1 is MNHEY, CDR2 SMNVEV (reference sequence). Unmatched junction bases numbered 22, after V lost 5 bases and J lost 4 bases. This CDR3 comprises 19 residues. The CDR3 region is CASSPYRGKSVTREYEQYF. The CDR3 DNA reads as TGTGCCAGCAGTCCCTACAGGGGGAAAAGTGTTACGAGAGAGTACGAGCAGTACTTC.

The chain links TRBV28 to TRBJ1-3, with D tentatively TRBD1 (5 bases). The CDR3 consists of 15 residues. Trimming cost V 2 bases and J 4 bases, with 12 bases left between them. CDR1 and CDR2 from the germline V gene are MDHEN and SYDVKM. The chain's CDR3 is CASSLTGLPGNTIYF. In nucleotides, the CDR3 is TGTGCCAGCAGTTTAACGGGACTGCCAGGAAACACCATATATTTT.

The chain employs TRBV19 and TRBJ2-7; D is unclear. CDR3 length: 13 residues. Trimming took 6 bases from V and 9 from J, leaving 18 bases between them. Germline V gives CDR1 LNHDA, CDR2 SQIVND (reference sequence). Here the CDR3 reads CASSTPDGTRQYF. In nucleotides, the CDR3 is TGTGCCAGTAGCACACCGGACGGTACAAGGCAGTACTTC.

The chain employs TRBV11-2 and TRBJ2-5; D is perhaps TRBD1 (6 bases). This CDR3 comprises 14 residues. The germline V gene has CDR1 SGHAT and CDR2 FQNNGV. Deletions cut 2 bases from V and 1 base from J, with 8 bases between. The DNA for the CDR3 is TGTGCCAGCAGCTTATCGGACAGCCAAGAGACCCAGTACTTC. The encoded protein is CASSLSDSQETQYF.

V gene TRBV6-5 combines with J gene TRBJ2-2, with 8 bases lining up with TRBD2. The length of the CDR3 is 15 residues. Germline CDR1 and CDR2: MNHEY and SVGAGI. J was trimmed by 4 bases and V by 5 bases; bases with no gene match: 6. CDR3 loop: CASSRAGAFTGELFF. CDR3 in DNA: TGTGCCAGCAGTCGAGCGGGGGCCTTCACCGGGGAGCTGTTTTTT.

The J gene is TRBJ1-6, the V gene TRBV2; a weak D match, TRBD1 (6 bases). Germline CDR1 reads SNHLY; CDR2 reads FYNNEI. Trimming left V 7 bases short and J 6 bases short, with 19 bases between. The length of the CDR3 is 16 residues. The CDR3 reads CASTFQGTWGNSPLHF. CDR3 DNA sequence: TGTGCCAGCACCTTCCAGGGGACTTGGGGTAATTCACCCCTCCACTTT.

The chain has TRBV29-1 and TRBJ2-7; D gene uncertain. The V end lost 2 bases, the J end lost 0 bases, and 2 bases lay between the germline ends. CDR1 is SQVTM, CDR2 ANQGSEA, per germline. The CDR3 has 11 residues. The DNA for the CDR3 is TGCAGCGTTGAACACTCCTACGAGCAGTACTTC. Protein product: CSVEHSYEQYF.

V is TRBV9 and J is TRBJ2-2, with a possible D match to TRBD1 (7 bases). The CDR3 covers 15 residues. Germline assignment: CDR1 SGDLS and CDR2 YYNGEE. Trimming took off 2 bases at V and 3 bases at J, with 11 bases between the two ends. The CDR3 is CASSVSGGHTGELFF. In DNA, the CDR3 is TGTGCCAGCAGCGTTTCAGGGGGGCACACCGGGGAGCTGTTTTTT.

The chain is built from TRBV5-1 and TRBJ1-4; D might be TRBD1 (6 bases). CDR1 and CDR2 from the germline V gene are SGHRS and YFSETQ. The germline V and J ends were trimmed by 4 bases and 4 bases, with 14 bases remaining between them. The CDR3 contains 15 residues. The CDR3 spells CASSPFQGLNEKLFF. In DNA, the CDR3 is TGCGCCAGCAGCCCGTTCCAGGGGCTTAATGAAAAACTGTTTTTT.

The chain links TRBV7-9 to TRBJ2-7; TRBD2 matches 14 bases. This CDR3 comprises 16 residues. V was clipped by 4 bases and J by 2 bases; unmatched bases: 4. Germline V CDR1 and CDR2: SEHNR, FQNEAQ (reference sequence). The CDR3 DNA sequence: TGTGCCAGCAGCTCCTCGACTAGCGGGGGGGCCTACGAGCAGTACTTC. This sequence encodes CASSSSTSGGAYEQYF.

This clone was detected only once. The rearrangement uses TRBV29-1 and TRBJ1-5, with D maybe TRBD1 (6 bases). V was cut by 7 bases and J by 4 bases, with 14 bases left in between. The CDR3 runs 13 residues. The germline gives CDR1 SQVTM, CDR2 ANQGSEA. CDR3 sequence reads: CSAGWGANQPQHF. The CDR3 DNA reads TGCAGCGCCGGGTGGGGGGCGAATCAGCCCCAGCATTTT.

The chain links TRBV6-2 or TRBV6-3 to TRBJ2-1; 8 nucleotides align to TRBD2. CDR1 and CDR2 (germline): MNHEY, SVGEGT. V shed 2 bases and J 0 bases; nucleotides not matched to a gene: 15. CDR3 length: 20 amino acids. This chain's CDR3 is CASSYPNRRGETLSYNEQFF. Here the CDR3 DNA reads TGTGCCAGCAGTTACCCAAATAGGCGGGGGGAAACCCTCTCCTACAATGAGCAGTTCTTC.

The CDR3 sequence: CASSRTGLNYGYTF. In DNA form, the CDR3 reads TGCGCCAGCAGCCGGACAGGCCTTAACTATGGCTACACCTTC. J is TRBJ1-2 and V is TRBV10-2, with 7 bases matching TRBD1. V gave up 6 bases and J gave up 1 base; unmatched junction bases: 5. CDR1 is WSHSY, CDR2 SAAADI, per germline. The CDR3 spans 14 residues.

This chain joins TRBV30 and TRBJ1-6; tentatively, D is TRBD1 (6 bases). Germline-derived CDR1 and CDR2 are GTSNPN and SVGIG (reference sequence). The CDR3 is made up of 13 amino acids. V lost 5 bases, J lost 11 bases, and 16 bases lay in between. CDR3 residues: CAWGRTDKTPLHF. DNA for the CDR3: TGTGCCTGGGGGAGGACAGACAAAACACCCCTCCACTTT.

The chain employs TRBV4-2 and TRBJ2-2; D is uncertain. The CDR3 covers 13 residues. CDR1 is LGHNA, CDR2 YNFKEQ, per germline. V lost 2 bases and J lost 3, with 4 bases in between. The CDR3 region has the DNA TGTGCCAGCAGCCAATGGCACACCGGGGAGCTGTTTTTT. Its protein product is CASSQWHTGELFF.

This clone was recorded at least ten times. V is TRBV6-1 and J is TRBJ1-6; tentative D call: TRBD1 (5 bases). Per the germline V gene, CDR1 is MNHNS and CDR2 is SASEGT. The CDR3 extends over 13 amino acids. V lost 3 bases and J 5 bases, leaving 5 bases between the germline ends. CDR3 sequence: CASSDRDNSPLHF. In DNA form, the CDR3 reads TGTGCCAGCAGTGACAGGGATAATTCACCCCTCCACTTT.

The CDR3 loop is CASSLEPKYEQYF. The CDR3 DNA is TGTGCCAGCAGCTTGGAGCCTAAATACGAGCAGTACTTC. The J gene is TRBJ2-7, the V gene TRBV5-4; no reliable D call. The CDR3 runs 13 residues. Between the trimmed V and J ends, which lost 0 bases and 4 bases, there was a span of 8 bases. Per the germline V gene, CDR1 is SGHNT and CDR2 is YYREEE (reference sequence). The full variable domain, rest sourced from reference TRBV5-4 and TRBJ2-7, is ETGVTQSPTHLIKTRGQQVTLRCSSQSGHNTVSWYQQALGQGPQFIFQYYREEENGRGNFPPRFSGLQFPNYSSELNVNALELDDSALYLCASSLEPKYEQYFGPGTRLTVT.

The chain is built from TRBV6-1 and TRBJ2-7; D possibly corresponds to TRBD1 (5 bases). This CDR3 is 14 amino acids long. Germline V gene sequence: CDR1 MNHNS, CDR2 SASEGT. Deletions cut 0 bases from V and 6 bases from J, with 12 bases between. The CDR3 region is CASSEAVSGSEQYF. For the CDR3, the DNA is TGTGCCAGCAGTGAAGCGGTATCAGGGTCCGAGCAGTACTTC.

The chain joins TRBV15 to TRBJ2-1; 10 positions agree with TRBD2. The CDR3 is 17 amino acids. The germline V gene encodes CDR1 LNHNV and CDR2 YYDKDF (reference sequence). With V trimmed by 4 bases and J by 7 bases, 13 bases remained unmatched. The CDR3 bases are TGTGCCACCAGCACAGTCGGGCGGGGACTAGCGAAAAATGAGCAGTTCTTC. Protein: CATSTVGRGLAKNEQFF.

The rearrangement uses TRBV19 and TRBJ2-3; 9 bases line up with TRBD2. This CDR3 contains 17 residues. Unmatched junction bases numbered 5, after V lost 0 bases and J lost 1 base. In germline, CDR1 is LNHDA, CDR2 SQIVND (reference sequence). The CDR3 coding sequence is TGTGCCAGTAGTATAGAAAAGCGGGGGGAACGCACAGATACGCAGTATTTT. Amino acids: CASSIEKRGERTDTQYF.

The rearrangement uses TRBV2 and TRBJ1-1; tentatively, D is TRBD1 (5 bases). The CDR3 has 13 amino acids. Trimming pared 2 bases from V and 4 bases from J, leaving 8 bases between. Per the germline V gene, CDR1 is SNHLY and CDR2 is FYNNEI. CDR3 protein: CASSEQGGTEAFF. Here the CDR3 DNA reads TGTGCCAGCAGTGAACAGGGTGGCACTGAAGCTTTCTTT.

The CDR3, as DNA: TGTGCCAGCAGCGGGGGACGAAGCTATGGCTACACCTTC. It yields the protein CASSGGRSYGYTF. The chain joins TRBV27 to TRBJ1-2; D perhaps matches TRBD1 (5 bases). Germline V gene sequence: CDR1 MNHEY, CDR2 SMNVEV (reference sequence). The V gene lost 6 bases and the J gene lost 4 bases, with 12 bases spanning the gap. This CDR3 spans 13 amino acids.

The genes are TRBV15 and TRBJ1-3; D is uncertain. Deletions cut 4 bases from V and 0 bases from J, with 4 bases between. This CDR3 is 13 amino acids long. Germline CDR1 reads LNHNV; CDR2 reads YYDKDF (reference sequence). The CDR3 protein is CATSISSGNTIYF. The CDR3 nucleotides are TGTGCCACCAGCATCAGCTCTGGAAACACCATATATTTT.

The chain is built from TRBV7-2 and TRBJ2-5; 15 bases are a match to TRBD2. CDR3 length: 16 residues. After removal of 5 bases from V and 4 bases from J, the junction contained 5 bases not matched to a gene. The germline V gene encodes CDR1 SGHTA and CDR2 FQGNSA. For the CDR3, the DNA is TGTGCCAGCAGCGGACTAGCGGGGGGGCCGCGAGAGACCCAGTACTTC. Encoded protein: CASSGLAGGPRETQYF. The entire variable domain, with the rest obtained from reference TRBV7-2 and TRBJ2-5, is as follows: GAGVSQSPSNKVTEKGKDVELRCDPISGHTALYWYRQSLGQGLEFLIYFQGNSAPDKSGLPSDRFSAERTGGSVSTLTIQRTQQEDSAVYLCASSGLAGGPRETQYFGPGTRLLVL.

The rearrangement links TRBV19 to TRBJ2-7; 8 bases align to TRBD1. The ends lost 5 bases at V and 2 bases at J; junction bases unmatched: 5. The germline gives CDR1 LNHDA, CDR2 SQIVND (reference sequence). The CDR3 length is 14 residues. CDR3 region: CASSGGRGPYEQYF. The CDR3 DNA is TGTGCCAGTAGTGGAGGCAGGGGGCCCTACGAGCAGTACTTC.

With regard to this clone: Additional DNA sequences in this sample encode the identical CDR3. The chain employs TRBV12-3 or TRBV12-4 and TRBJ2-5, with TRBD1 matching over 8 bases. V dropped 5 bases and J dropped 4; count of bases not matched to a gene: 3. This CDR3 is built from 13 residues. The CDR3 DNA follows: TGTGCCAGCAGTCGTGACAGGGGAGAGACCCAGTACTTC. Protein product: CASSRDRGETQYF.